This TCR beta chain was found in a study of blood T cell repertoires in COVID-19. Study information: Donors in the United States, Italy and Spain gave samples during acute or convalescent COVID-19. In each case, the material was cDNA or gDNA derived from T cells, B-cell-depleted T cells, or PBMCs.

Profiling relied on immunoSEQ multiplex PCR, and the TCRdb table lists in-frame clones only, not all of them. The profile shows more than 140,000 clones, approximately 80% of them singletons. Input material: peripheral blood. The receptor comes from a human donor in a cohort sampled during active COVID-19.

The CDR3 bases are TGTGCCAGCGGGAGAAGACTGTACGAGCAGTACTTC. It is translated as CASGRRLYEQYF. This chain links TRBV27 with TRBJ2-7; possible D gene TRBD2, 5 bases. The germline CDR1 and CDR2 sequences are MNHEY and SMNVEV (reference sequence). This CDR3 is built from 12 residues. V lost 8 bases to trimming and J lost 4 bases, with 12 bases between them.